This T cell receptor (beta chain) was captured by sequencing in a study of T-cell reconstitution after alpha-beta-depleted transplantation in children (dated by TCRdb to 2016 to 2017). Looking at the study overall: Using TCR repertoire profiling, the study followed T-cell immune reconstitution in a quantitative way in children after TCRalphabeta/CD19-depleted allogeneic hematopoietic cell transplantation. What the research found in general, with its limitations: Over the following months the frequencies of hyperexpanded clones went down, and after one year T-cell counts and TCRbeta diversity were mostly credited to newly produced T cells. The apparently early recovery of alphabetaT-cell counts about two months after transplant reportedly depended on only several hundred rapidly expanded clones that came from non-depleted graft cells. In some patients, the high TCRbeta diversity seen at day 60 was put down to recipient T cells and intrathymic progenitors that had survived conditioning.

This clonotype has at least ten counts. Its specific antigen is unknown. No clone much larger than this one lies a single base away; base qualities are absent. Library preparation used PCR. Data came from an Illumina HiSeq 2500. TCR library preparation used molecular barcoding, with unique molecular identifiers applied to normalize quantification of the TCRbeta repertoire. In-frame beta chains were kept once TCRdb had trimmed the public reads at Q25 with fastp and called clones with MiXCR. Merged by CDR3 protein, the rows form single entries marked with the most common genes and DNA. The sample data list roughly 300,000 distinct CDR3 sequences, and 11% of these were observed just once. Clones ranked in the top ten supply about a quarter of the sample. The treatment or condition tag for this specimen amounts to: allogeneic hematopoietic cell transplantation with graft depleted of TCRalphabeta T cells and CD19 B cells. Transplant recipients were children who received TCRalphabeta/CD19-depleted allogeneic hematopoietic cell grafts.

CDR3 length: 17 amino acids, cysteine to phenylalanine. Just CDR3 DNA is preserved here, 51 bases in frame from base 1. At the junction V is shortened by 7 bases and J by 1 base; bases outside the gene matches: 13. The sample consisted of peripheral blood, taken 180 days after TCRalphabeta/CD19-depleted stem cell transplant. This chain joins TRBV12-3 or TRBV12-4 to TRBJ2-5; 9 of the junction bases match TRBD2. The sequence was collected from a male patient between 2 and 15 years old who had a stem cell transplant for chronic granulomatous disease, so the T cells may come from the graft donor. The CDR3 corresponds to CASTQWAGGLGQETQYF. The DNA sequence follows: TGTGCCAGCACCCAATGGGCGGGAGGGTTGGGCCAAGAGACCCAGTACTTC.